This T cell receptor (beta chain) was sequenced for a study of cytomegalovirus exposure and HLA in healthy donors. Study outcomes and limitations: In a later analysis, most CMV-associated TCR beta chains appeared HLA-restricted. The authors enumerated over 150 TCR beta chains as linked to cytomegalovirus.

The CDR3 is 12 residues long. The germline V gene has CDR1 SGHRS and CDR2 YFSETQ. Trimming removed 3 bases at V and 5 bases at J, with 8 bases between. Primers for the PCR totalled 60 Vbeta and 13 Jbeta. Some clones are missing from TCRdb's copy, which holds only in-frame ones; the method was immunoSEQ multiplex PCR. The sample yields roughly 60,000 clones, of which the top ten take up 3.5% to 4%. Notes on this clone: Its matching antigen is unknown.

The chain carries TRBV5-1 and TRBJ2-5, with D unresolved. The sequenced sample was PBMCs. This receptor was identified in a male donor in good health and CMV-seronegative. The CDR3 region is CASSSSPETQYF. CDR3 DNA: TGCGCCAGCAGCTCCTCCCCTGAGACCCAGTACTTC.